These 23 T cell receptor beta chains share one sample of origin, sequenced in a study of blood T cell repertoires in COVID-19. Clones were sequenced by immunoSEQ multiplex PCR, and TCRdb holds only the in-frame ones, with some missing. The sample records 85,000 to 110,000 clones, over 75% being singletons. Material for sequencing was peripheral blood. The source is a human donor in a cohort sampled during active COVID-19.

J is TRBJ1-3 and V is TRBV18; TRBD1 might be the D (5 bases). The ends were cut back, 2 bases at V and 8 bases at J, with 16 bases in the middle. Germline V lookup: CDR1 KGHSH, CDR2 LQKENI. The length of the CDR3 is 15 residues. The CDR3 DNA is TGTGCCAGCTCACCAAAGCTGACTCAAGGGGACACCATATATTTT. Residues: CASSPKLTQGDTIYF.

This clone has just one count. The J gene is TRBJ1-3, the V gene TRBV4-1, with TRBD1 identical over 10 bases. The CDR3 has 15 amino acids. With V trimmed by 3 bases and J by 6 bases, 5 bases remained unmatched. The germline CDR1 and CDR2 sequences are MGHRA and YSYEKL. CDR3 coding DNA: TGCGCCAGCAGCCAGTCGACAGGGGGCCTAAACACCATATATTTT. As protein: CASSQSTGGLNTIYF.

The V gene is TRBV19, the J gene TRBJ2-3; TRBD1 aligns across 9 bases. The CDR3 has 16 amino acids. CDR1 is LNHDA, CDR2 SQIVND, per germline (reference sequence). After removal of 1 base from V and 2 bases from J, the junction contained 4 bases not matched to a gene. In DNA, the CDR3 is TGTGCCAGTAGTATAGGAAGACAGGGGGACACAGATACGCAGTATTTT. Its protein product is CASSIGRQGDTDTQYF.

The J gene is TRBJ2-2, the V gene TRBV11-2, with 11 bases lining up with TRBD2. The ends lost 3 bases at V and 7 bases at J; junction bases unmatched: 4. Germline loops: CDR1 SGHAT, CDR2 FQNNGV. This CDR3 contains 15 residues. In DNA, the CDR3 is TGTGCCAGCAGCTTTAGCGGGAGGGCGGTCGGGGAGCTGTTTTTT. Protein sequence: CASSFSGRAVGELFF.

The rearrangement joins TRBV6-1 to TRBJ2-1, with D possibly being TRBD2 (7 bases). Germline V gene lookup returns CDR1 MNHNS and CDR2 SASEGT. The CDR3 consists of 17 residues. V lost 0 bases to trimming and J lost 0 bases, with 12 bases between them. The CDR3, as DNA: TGTGCCAGCAGTGAAGCGGGGGGGGCTTTCTCCTACAATGAGCAGTTCTTC. Amino acid sequence: CASSEAGGAFSYNEQFF.

The genes are TRBV19 and TRBJ2-1; weak D call: TRBD1 (6 bases). Trimming removed 9 bases from V and 0 bases from J, with 18 bases in between. The CDR3 extends over 16 amino acids. Germline V gene data show CDR1 as LNHDA and CDR2 as SQIVND (reference sequence). The CDR3, as DNA: TGTGCCAGCAGACGGACAGAGGGTTACTCCTACAATGAGCAGTTCTTC. As protein: CASRRTEGYSYNEQFF. The full variable domain, rest sourced from reference TRBV19 and TRBJ2-1, is DGGITQSPKYLFRKEGQNVTLSCEQNLNHDAMYWYRQDPGQGLRLIYYSQIVNDFQKGDIAEGYSVSREKKESFPLTVTSAQKNPTAFYLCASRRTEGYSYNEQFFGPGTRLTVL.

The chain recombines TRBV28 with TRBJ2-5, with TRBD2 matching over 11 bases. With V trimmed by 5 bases and J by 5 bases, 7 bases remained unmatched. The germline CDR1 and CDR2 sequences are MDHEN and SYDVKM. The CDR3 contains 15 residues. This chain's CDR3 is CASSRHIAGGETQYF. As DNA, the CDR3 is TGTGCCAGCAGTCGGCATATAGCGGGGGGGGAGACCCAGTACTTC.

For this clone: One junction end disagrees with the germline gene, perhaps due to a read error. V is TRBV12-3 or TRBV12-4 and J is TRBJ2-7; TRBD2 agrees at 8 bases. This CDR3 region has 12 residues. The CDR3 region is CASSRLAGTLDF. The CDR3 region has the DNA TGTGCCAGCAGTCGTTTAGCGGGAACGCTGGACTTC.

This sequence joins TRBV7-9 and TRBJ2-5, with D possibly being TRBD2 (6 bases). In germline, CDR1 is SEHNR, CDR2 FQNEAQ (reference sequence). Trimming took off 1 base at V and 5 bases at J, with 17 bases between the two ends. The CDR3 sequence is 16 residues long. The CDR3 sequence is CASSLDLDYRVETQYF. The CDR3 region has the DNA TGTGCCAGCAGCTTAGACTTGGACTATAGGGTGGAGACCCAGTACTTC. Using reference TRBV7-9 and TRBJ2-5 for the parts outside the CDR3, the full variable domain is DTGVSQNPRHKITKRGQNVTFRCDPISEHNRLYWYRQTLGQGPEFLTYFQNEAQLEKSRLLSDRFSAERPKGSFSTLEIQRTEQGDSAMYLCASSLDLDYRVETQYFGPGTRLLVL.

This clone was counted only a few times. V is TRBV7-9 and J is TRBJ1-4; 12 bases align to TRBD1. CDR3 length: 19 residues. Losses at the gene ends were 5 bases for V and 0 bases for J; bases not matched to a gene: 10. Per the germline V gene, CDR1 is SEHNR and CDR2 is FQNEAQ (reference sequence). CDR3: CASSRGTGGEGATNEKLFF. The DNA of the CDR3 is TGTGCCAGCAGCCGGGGGACAGGGGGCGAAGGGGCAACTAATGAAAAACTGTTTTTT.

This clone occurred a few times. This rearrangement joins TRBV28 to TRBJ2-1, with 10 bases matching TRBD2. J was trimmed by 8 bases and V by 5 bases; bases with no gene match: 15. In germline, CDR1 is MDHEN, CDR2 SYDVKM. The CDR3 runs 17 residues. The CDR3 DNA follows: TGTGCCAGCAGTCCCCATAAGCGGGGGGGACCAATGCATGAGCAGTTCTTC. Amino acids: CASSPHKRGGPMHEQFF.

This chain joins TRBV19 and TRBJ2-7; D is perhaps TRBD1 (6 bases). The CDR3 has 14 residues. Between the trimmed V and J ends, which lost 4 bases and 0 bases, there was a span of 10 bases. Germline V gene lookup returns CDR1 LNHDA and CDR2 SQIVND (reference sequence). DNA for the CDR3: TGTGCCAGTAGTAGACAGGCAAGCTCCTACGAGCAGTACTTC. Its translation is CASSRQASSYEQYF.

The table lists this clone with a few counts. V and J are TRBV13 and TRBJ2-3; D is unresolved. Looked up from germline, CDR1 is PRHDT and CDR2 is FYEKMQ (reference sequence). The length of the CDR3 is 14 residues. The germline V and J ends were trimmed by 0 bases and 2 bases, with 6 bases remaining between them. The CDR3 loop reads CASSLGPVTDTQYF. The CDR3 DNA reads as TGTGCCAGCAGCTTAGGTCCGGTCACAGATACGCAGTATTTT.

The J gene is TRBJ2-3, the V gene TRBV5-4; 7 bases are shared with TRBD2. The length of the CDR3 is 16 residues. Per the germline V gene, CDR1 is SGHNT and CDR2 is YYREEE (reference sequence). Germline trimming cut 1 base from V and 6 bases from J; bases unmatched to any gene: 11. The CDR3 coding sequence is TGTGCCAGCAGCTTGAGGGACTATTACGTTGCTGATACGCAGTATTTT. This gives the protein CASSLRDYYVADTQYF.

V usage is TRBV5-1 and J usage is TRBJ2-1; a weak D match, TRBD2 (6 bases). Trimming took off 4 bases at V and 14 bases at J, with 19 bases between the two ends. Germline V gene data show CDR1 as SGHRS and CDR2 as YFSETQ. This CDR3 is 13 amino acids long. The CDR3: CASSENWGGGEFF. The DNA for the CDR3 is TGCGCCAGCAGCGAAAACTGGGGCGGCGGGGAGTTCTTC.

The rearrangement uses TRBV9 and TRBJ1-5; TRBD1 might be the D (6 bases). Deletions cut 0 bases from V and 0 bases from J, with 7 bases between. The germline gives CDR1 SGDLS, CDR2 YYNGEE. This CDR3 region has 15 residues. The CDR3 sequence is CASSVGQDSNQPQHF. In DNA, the CDR3 is TGTGCCAGCAGCGTAGGACAGGATAGCAATCAGCCCCAGCATTTT.

The chain is built from TRBV4-1 and TRBJ1-4; no definite D call. CDR3 size: 18 residues. Germline CDR1 and CDR2: MGHRA and YSYEKL. V dropped 3 bases and J dropped 3 bases, with 20 bases sitting between them. The CDR3 coding sequence is TGCGCCAGCAGCCAGATAAGAGCGGTGAGAGGGTCTAATGAAAAACTGTTTTTT. Translated, it gives CASSQIRAVRGSNEKLFF.

This chain uses TRBV12-3 or TRBV12-4 with TRBJ2-7; the match to TRBD2 covers 9 bases. J lost 4 bases, V lost 8 bases, and 6 bases had no gene match. The CDR3 sequence is 13 residues long. As DNA, the CDR3 is TGTGCCAGCGCGGCTAGCGGGGCGTACGAGCAGTACTTC. This codes for CASAASGAYEQYF.

On this clone: This sample includes further DNA sequences coding for the same CDR3. The gene calls are TRBV9 and TRBJ2-7; weak D call: TRBD2 (6 bases). Germline lookup yields CDR1 SGDLS and CDR2 YYNGEE. The CDR3 spans 13 residues. V gave up 2 bases and J gave up 5 bases, with 11 bases separating them. CDR3 nucleotide sequence: TGTGCCAGCAGCGTGGGGGGTATAGACGAGCAGTACTTC. This codes for CASSVGGIDEQYF.

V usage is TRBV28 and J usage is TRBJ2-2; D uncertain. Trimming stripped 3 bases from V and 5 bases from J, with 10 bases between. The CDR3 spans 14 residues. Germline V gives CDR1 MDHEN, CDR2 SYDVKM. The CDR3 loop reads CASSFLTDTGELFF. In nucleotides, the CDR3 is TGTGCCAGCAGTTTTTTAACTGATACCGGGGAGCTGTTTTTT. Full variable domain (outside the CDR3, taken from reference TRBV28 and TRBJ2-2): DVKVTQSSRYLVKRTGEKVFLECVQDMDHENMFWYRQDPGLGLRLIYFSYDVKMKEKGDIPEGYSVSREKKERFSLILESASTNQTSMYLCASSFLTDTGELFFGEGSRLTVL.

The genes are TRBV7-9 and TRBJ1-1, with TRBD1 matching over 7 bases. This CDR3 has 12 residues. Germline V gives CDR1 SEHNR, CDR2 FQNEAQ (reference sequence). The DNA for the CDR3 is TGTGCTACGGACAGGATGAACGGTGAAGCTTTCTTT. This translates into CATDRMNGEAFF.

The chain combines TRBV4-2 with TRBJ2-2; 13 bases are shared with TRBD2. CDR1 is LGHNA, CDR2 YNFKEQ, per germline. This CDR3 contains 17 residues. Losses at the gene ends were 4 bases for V and 1 base for J; bases not matched to a gene: 3. The CDR3 region is CASSPRLAGGNTGELFF. CDR3 coding DNA: TGTGCCAGCAGCCCCAGACTAGCGGGGGGGAACACCGGGGAGCTGTTTTTT.

This clone has only one observation. This chain connects TRBV4-1 to TRBJ2-7; 11 bases align to TRBD2. Germline-derived CDR1 and CDR2 are MGHRA and YSYEKL. The length of the CDR3 is 16 residues. Trimming took 1 base from V and 5 from J; bases not matched to a gene: 7. The CDR3 spells CASSQGLAGTWDEQYF. DNA of the CDR3: TGCGCCAGCAGCCAAGGACTAGCGGGAACTTGGGACGAGCAGTACTTC.